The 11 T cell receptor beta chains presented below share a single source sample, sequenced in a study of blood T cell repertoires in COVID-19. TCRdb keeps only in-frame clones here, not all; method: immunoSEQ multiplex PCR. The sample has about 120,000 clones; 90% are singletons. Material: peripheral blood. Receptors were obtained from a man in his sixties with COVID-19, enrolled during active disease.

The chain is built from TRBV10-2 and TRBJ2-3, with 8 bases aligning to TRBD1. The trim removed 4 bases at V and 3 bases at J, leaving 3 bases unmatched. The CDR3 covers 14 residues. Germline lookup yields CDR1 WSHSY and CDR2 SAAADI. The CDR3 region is CASSVDRVTDTQYF. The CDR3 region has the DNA TGCGCCAGCAGTGTGGACAGGGTAACAGATACGCAGTATTTT.

In DNA, the CDR3 is TGTGCCAGCAGCCCCGAGATAGTCTACACCGGGGAGCTGTTTTTT. Protein: CASSPEIVYTGELFF. The rearrangement links TRBV7-9 to TRBJ2-2; D gene ambiguous. There are 15 residues in the CDR3. Trimming pared 5 bases from V and 3 bases from J, leaving 13 bases between. Germline loops: CDR1 SEHNR, CDR2 FQNEAQ (reference sequence).

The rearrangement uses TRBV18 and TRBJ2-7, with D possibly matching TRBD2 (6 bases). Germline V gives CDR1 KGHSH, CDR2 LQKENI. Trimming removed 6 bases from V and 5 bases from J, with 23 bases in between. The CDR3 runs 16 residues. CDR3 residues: CASSLPGTSGSDEQYF. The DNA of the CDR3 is TGTGCCAGCTCCCTACCGGGTACGTCCGGGAGTGACGAGCAGTACTTC.

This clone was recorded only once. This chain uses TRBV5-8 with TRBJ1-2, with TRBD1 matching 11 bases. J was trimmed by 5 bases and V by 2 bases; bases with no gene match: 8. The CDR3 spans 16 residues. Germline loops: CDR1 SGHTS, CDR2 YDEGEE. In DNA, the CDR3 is TGTGCCAGCAGCTTTCCGGGACAGGGGGTTGAGTATGGCTACACCTTC. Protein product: CASSFPGQGVEYGYTF.

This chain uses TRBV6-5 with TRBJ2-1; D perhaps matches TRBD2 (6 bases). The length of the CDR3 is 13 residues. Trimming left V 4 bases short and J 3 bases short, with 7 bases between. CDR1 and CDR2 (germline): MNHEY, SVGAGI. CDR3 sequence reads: CASSWTNYNEQFF. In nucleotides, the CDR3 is TGTGCCAGCAGTTGGACTAACTACAATGAGCAGTTCTTC.

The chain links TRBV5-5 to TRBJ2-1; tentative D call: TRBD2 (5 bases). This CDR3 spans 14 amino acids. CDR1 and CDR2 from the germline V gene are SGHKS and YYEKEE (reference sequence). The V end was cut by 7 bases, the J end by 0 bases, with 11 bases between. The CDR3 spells CASGRESSYNEQFF. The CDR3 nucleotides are TGTGCCAGCGGACGGGAAAGCTCCTACAATGAGCAGTTCTTC.

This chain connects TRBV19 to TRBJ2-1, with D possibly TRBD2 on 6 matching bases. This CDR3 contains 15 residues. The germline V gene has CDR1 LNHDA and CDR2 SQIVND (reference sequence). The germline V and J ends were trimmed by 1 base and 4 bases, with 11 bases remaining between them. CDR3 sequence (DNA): TGTGCCAGTAGTATAGCGGGAGACGATTACAATGAGCAGTTCTTC. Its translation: CASSIAGDDYNEQFF.

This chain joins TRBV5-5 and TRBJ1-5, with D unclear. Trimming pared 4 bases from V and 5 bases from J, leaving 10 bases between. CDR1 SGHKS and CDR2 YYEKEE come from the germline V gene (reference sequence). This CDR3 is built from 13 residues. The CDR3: CASSVWADQPQHF. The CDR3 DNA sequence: TGTGCCAGCAGCGTGTGGGCCGATCAGCCCCAGCATTTT.

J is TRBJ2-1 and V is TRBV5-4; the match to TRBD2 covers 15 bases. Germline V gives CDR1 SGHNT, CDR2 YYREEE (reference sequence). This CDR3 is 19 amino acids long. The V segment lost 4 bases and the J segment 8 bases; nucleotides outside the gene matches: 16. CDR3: CASSRGLAGGPLGEDEQFF. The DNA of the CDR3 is TGTGCCAGCAGCAGAGGACTAGCGGGAGGGCCCTTAGGGGAGGATGAGCAGTTCTTC.

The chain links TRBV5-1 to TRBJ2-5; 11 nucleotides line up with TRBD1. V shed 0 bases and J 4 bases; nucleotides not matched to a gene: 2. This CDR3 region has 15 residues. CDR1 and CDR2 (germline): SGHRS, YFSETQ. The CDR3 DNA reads TGCGCCAGCAGCTTGGGGACAGGGGGCGGAGAGACCCAGTACTTC. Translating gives CASSLGTGGGETQYF.

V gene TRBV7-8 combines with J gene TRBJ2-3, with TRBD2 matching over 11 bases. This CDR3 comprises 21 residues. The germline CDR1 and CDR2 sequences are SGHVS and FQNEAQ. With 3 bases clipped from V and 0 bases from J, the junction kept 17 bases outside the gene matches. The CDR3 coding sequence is TGTGCCAGCAGCTTGCAAGGGATCGGACTAGCGGGCGCGGCTAGCACAGATACGCAGTATTTT. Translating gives CASSLQGIGLAGAASTDTQYF.